The clone carrying this TCR beta chain was detected only once. Its antigen is not known. This sample was included in a study of T cell responses to AZD1222 COVID-19 vaccine. Sequenced by immunoSEQ multiplex PCR; TCRdb stores in-frame clones only, minus some. The data show 85,000 to 95,000 clones, 89% seen once. Study findings and constraints: Sampled repertoires all dated from after the peak T cell response.

This specimen was peripheral blood, taken 28 days after the second AZD1222 dose. The source is an adult who received the AZD1222 COVID-19 vaccine.

The CDR3 here is CASSFVRETQYF. The CDR3 region has the DNA TGTGCCAGCAGCTTTGTTCGGGAGACCCAGTACTTC. This rearrangement joins TRBV7-2 to TRBJ2-5, with D uncertain. Per the germline V gene, CDR1 is SGHTA and CDR2 is FQGNSA. Trimming left V 3 bases short and J 5 bases short, with 7 bases between. This CDR3 contains 12 residues.